Below are 29 T cell receptor beta chains sequenced from a single sample in a study of blood T cells in healthy people across ages. Primed by a sample-barcoded 5' primer and a J-beta primer mix, a second PCR proceeded for roughly 7 to 12 cycles. From the 5' RACE reads, TCRdb called clonotypes with MiXCR, one entry per CDR3 protein. The sample carries 2 million or so distinct CDR3 sequences, about 49% recorded once. Input material: blood. All receptors come from a middle-aged woman in good health.

The V call is TRBV9, the J call TRBJ2-5; 8 bases align to TRBD2. V trimming: 3 bases; J trimming: 5 bases; junction bases outside the gene matches: 12. From germline, CDR1 is SGDLS and CDR2 YYNGEE. This CDR3 has 16 residues. The CDR3 region is CASSAPGSGVIETQYF. The CDR3 nucleotides are TGTGCCAGCAGCGCCCCGGGTAGCGGGGTCATTGAGACCCAGTACTTC. The whole variable domain, filled in from reference TRBV9 and TRBJ2-5, reads DSGVTQTPKHLITATGQRVTLRCSPRSGDLSVYWYQQSLDQGLQFLIQYYNGEERAKGNILERFSAQQFPDLHSELNLSSLELGDSALYFCASSAPGSGVIETQYFGPGTRLLVL.

This clonotype has more than one count but fewer than ten. The chain is built from TRBV7-2 and TRBJ2-5; 9 bases agree with TRBD1. Germline V lookup: CDR1 SGHTA, CDR2 FQGNSA. The J segment lost 4 bases and the V segment lost 5 bases, leaving 8 bases of the junction unmatched. The CDR3 extends over 15 amino acids. CDR3 sequence reads: CASSQGTGFRETQYF. The DNA of the CDR3 is TGTGCCAGCAGCCAAGGGACAGGGTTTAGAGAGACCCAGTACTTC. The full variable domain, rest sourced from reference TRBV7-2 and TRBJ2-5, is GAGVSQSPSNKVTEKGKDVELRCDPISGHTALYWYRQSLGQGLEFLIYFQGNSAPDKSGLPSDRFSAERTGGSVSTLTIQRTQQEDSAVYLCASSQGTGFRETQYFGPGTRLLVL.

The genes are TRBV6-5 and TRBJ1-1; D remains unclear. CDR3 size: 16 residues. CDR1 and CDR2 from the germline V gene are MNHEY and SVGAGI. Deletions cut 2 bases from V and 2 bases from J, with 15 bases between. In DNA, the CDR3 is TGTGCCAGCAGTTACGATGCAGACCTAAGTAACACTGAAGCTTTCTTT. Translating it yields CASSYDADLSNTEAFF.

This clonotype has just one count. This chain uses TRBV28 with TRBJ2-3, with D perhaps TRBD2 (6 bases). The CDR3 sequence is 15 residues long. V gave up 5 bases and J gave up 4 bases, with 16 bases separating them. CDR1 is MDHEN, CDR2 SYDVKM, per germline. DNA for the CDR3: TGTGCCAGCAGTGGAGCAGGGACTCCACCAGATACGCAGTATTTT. Translating gives CASSGAGTPPDTQYF. The full variable domain, in which reference TRBV28 and TRBJ2-3 provide the parts outside the CDR3, is DVKVTQSSRYLVKRTGEKVFLECVQDMDHENMFWYRQDPGLGLRLIYFSYDVKMKEKGDIPEGYSVSREKKERFSLILESASTNQTSMYLCASSGAGTPPDTQYFGPGTRLTVL.

DNA of the CDR3: TGTGCCAGTAGCGGTCCTTGGGGAGATACGCAGTATTTT. It translates to CASSGPWGDTQYF. This chain connects TRBV19 to TRBJ2-3; D is ambiguous. Trimming took off 6 bases at V and 5 bases at J, with 12 bases between the two ends. The CDR3 runs to 13 residues. Per the germline V gene, CDR1 is LNHDA and CDR2 is SQIVND (reference sequence).

The gene calls are TRBV3-1 and TRBJ1-5, with unresolved D. V was trimmed by 0 bases and J by 3 bases, leaving 9 bases between them. This CDR3 has 15 amino acids. Germline assignment: CDR1 LGHDT and CDR2 YNNKEL (reference sequence). The CDR3 DNA is TGTGCCAGCAGCCAAGATTCGACGTTCAATCAGCCCCAGCATTTT. It yields the protein CASSQDSTFNQPQHF.

This clonotype was observed a few times. The chain has TRBV5-1 and TRBJ2-5, with unresolved D. The CDR3 is 16 amino acids. Trimming left V 0 bases short and J 5 bases short, with 17 bases between. The germline V gene encodes CDR1 SGHRS and CDR2 YFSETQ. The CDR3 is CASSLVVGGPVETQYF. In DNA form, the CDR3 reads TGCGCCAGCAGCTTGGTTGTCGGCGGCCCTGTTGAGACCCAGTACTTC.

The sample holds a few counts of this clonotype. The CDR3 DNA sequence: TGCAGTGCTGACGACAGAAGCTACGAGCAGTACTTC. This gives the protein CSADDRSYEQYF. V and J are TRBV20-1 and TRBJ2-7; perhaps TRBD1 as D (5 bases). V dropped 5 bases and J dropped 3 bases, with 11 bases sitting between them. Germline V gives CDR1 DFQATT, CDR2 SNEGSKA (reference sequence). This CDR3 has 12 residues.

This clonotype was counted between two and nine times. This rearrangement joins TRBV20-1 to TRBJ1-6, with D tentatively TRBD1 (6 bases). The germline CDR1 and CDR2 sequences are DFQATT and SNEGSKA (reference sequence). The CDR3 has 15 residues. V was clipped by 4 bases and J by 8 bases, with 18 bases between them. CDR3 DNA sequence: TGCAGTGCTAAAAGTTTGGGACATTTTGATTCACCCCTCCACTTT. Protein: CSAKSLGHFDSPLHF.

Turning to this clonotype: Its ends do not fully match the called genes, so a read error is possible. The rearrangement uses TRBV11-2 and TRBJ2-1; 9 bases are shared with TRBD2. The CDR3 is 15 amino acids. The germline gives CDR1 SGHAT, CDR2 FQNNGV. CDR3 DNA: TGTGTCAGCAGCCAGGGTAGCGGGGGATACAATGAGCAGTTCTTC. Residues: CVSSQGSGGYNEQFF.

V and J are TRBV28 and TRBJ2-2; 8 bases agree with TRBD2. CDR3 length equals 14 residues. V lost 6 bases, J lost 4 bases, and 4 bases stayed unmatched. Looked up from germline, CDR1 is MDHEN and CDR2 is SYDVKM. The CDR3 protein is CASSGLAVTGELFF. The CDR3 nucleotides read TGTGCCAGCAGCGGACTAGCTGTCACCGGGGAGCTGTTTTTT.

This clonotype appeared once. The chain links TRBV5-1 to TRBJ2-7, with D unclear. Germline V gives CDR1 SGHRS, CDR2 YFSETQ. CDR3 length equals 15 residues. The V end was cut by 4 bases, the J end by 1 base, with 15 bases between. CDR3 sequence: CASSLGKMGSYEQYF. The CDR3 DNA reads TGCGCCAGCAGCCTAGGGAAAATGGGGTCCTACGAGCAGTACTTC.

The chain is built from TRBV27 and TRBJ1-3, with unresolved D. The CDR3 is 15 residues long. Trimming removed 9 bases from V and 0 bases from J, with 15 bases in between. Germline V gives CDR1 MNHEY, CDR2 SMNVEV (reference sequence). Here the CDR3 DNA reads TGTGCCAGACAAACCAGGATACGCTCTGGAAACACCATATATTTT. Its translation is CARQTRIRSGNTIYF.

This clonotype is a singleton in its sample. The chain is built from TRBV7-2 and TRBJ2-7; 8 nucleotides align to TRBD2. TRBJ2-4 explains the end of the DNA better; the J call may be wrong. The CDR3 is 16 residues long. Germline V gene data show CDR1 as SGHTA and CDR2 as FQGNSA. CDR3 DNA: TGTGCCAGCAGTATAAAGCGGGGGACCCTCTCTGACATTCAGTACTTC. It yields the protein CASSIKRGTLSDIQYF.

The chain employs TRBV20-1 and TRBJ2-1; perhaps TRBD2 as D (6 bases). The better agreement between TRBJ2-7 and the DNA end casts doubt on the J call. There are 17 residues in the CDR3. Germline CDR1 is DFQATT and CDR2 is SNEGSKA (reference sequence). The CDR3 DNA sequence: TGCAGTGCTAGAGTTAGTTCGGGGGTTGTTTCCTACAATGAGCAGTACTTC. It specifies CSARVSSGVVSYNEQYF.

This chain joins TRBV28 and TRBJ2-5, with TRBD2 identical over 9 bases. Per the germline V gene, CDR1 is MDHEN and CDR2 is SYDVKM. With 6 bases clipped from V and 1 base from J, the junction kept 6 bases outside the gene matches. The CDR3 covers 15 residues. CDR3 bases: TGTGCCAGCAGGTCCGGGACTAGCATCCAAGAGACCCAGTACTTC. Translated, it gives CASRSGTSIQETQYF.

The V and J genes are TRBV20-1 and TRBJ2-1, with D possibly TRBD1 on 6 matching bases. Germline V CDR1 and CDR2: DFQATT, SNEGSKA (reference sequence). The CDR3 covers 14 residues. The V gene lost 7 bases and the J gene lost 4 bases, with 17 bases spanning the gap. Here the CDR3 reads CSVIRGTFYNEQFF. CDR3 bases: TGCAGTGTGATCCGTGGGACATTTTACAATGAGCAGTTCTTC.

The J gene is TRBJ2-3, the V gene TRBV20-1; D is undetermined. Germline V gene sequence: CDR1 DFQATT, CDR2 SNEGSKA (reference sequence). The CDR3 is 15 amino acids. V lost 2 bases and J 3 bases, leaving 15 bases between the germline ends. CDR3 in amino acids: CSARHRKTQTDTQYF. CDR3 DNA sequence: TGCAGTGCTAGACACAGAAAGACACAGACAGATACGCAGTATTTT.

J is TRBJ2-1 and V is TRBV24-1; TRBD1 agrees at 9 bases. Trimming cost V 6 bases and J 3 bases; bases outside gene matches: 8. Germline CDR1 is KGHDR and CDR2 is SFDVKD. The CDR3 contains 16 residues. The CDR3 here is CATSLGGTGSYNEQFF. For the CDR3, the DNA is TGTGCCACCAGTCTTGGTGGGACAGGGAGCTACAATGAGCAGTTCTTC.

J is TRBJ1-2 and V is TRBV20-1; D is ambiguous. The V end was cut by 6 bases, the J end by 8 bases, with 19 bases between. Germline CDR1 is DFQATT and CDR2 is SNEGSKA (reference sequence). The CDR3 loop spans 13 amino acids. The CDR3 sequence is CSAIVVQVEGYTF. DNA for the CDR3: TGCAGTGCAATAGTAGTCCAAGTCGAGGGCTACACCTTC.

In this sample, this clonotype turned up a few times. The chain combines TRBV6-2 or TRBV6-3 with TRBJ2-4; D may be TRBD2 (6 bases). There are 15 residues in the CDR3. The germline V gene encodes CDR1 MNHEY and CDR2 SVGEGT. Trimming removed 4 bases from V and 5 bases from J, with 15 bases in between. The CDR3 region is CASSSVGGSQNIQYF. The CDR3 coding sequence is TGTGCCAGCAGTTCAGTTGGAGGGAGTCAAAACATTCAGTACTTC.

This clonotype was seen a few times. This sequence joins TRBV6-2 or TRBV6-3 and TRBJ1-6, with 7 nucleotides matching TRBD1. Per germline, CDR1 MNHEY and CDR2 SVGEGT. The length of the CDR3 is 15 residues. V was clipped by 6 bases and J by 8 bases; unmatched bases: 10. The CDR3 sequence: CASRPAGQDHSPLHF. DNA for the CDR3: TGTGCCAGCAGACCTGCTGGACAGGATCATTCACCCCTCCACTTT.

The V call is TRBV14, the J call TRBJ2-1, with D possibly being TRBD1 (7 bases). The germline gives CDR1 SGHDN, CDR2 FVKESK. Trimming removed 2 bases from V and 7 bases from J, with 18 bases in between. The CDR3 is 16 amino acids. CDR3 DNA sequence: TGTGCCAGCAGCCAAAGAGGGCAGGGGGGATTAAATGAGCAGTTCTTC. Protein product: CASSQRGQGGLNEQFF. The variable domain in full, with the rest retrieved from reference TRBV14 and TRBJ2-1, is EAGVTQFPSHSVIEKGQTVTLRCDPISGHDNLYWYRRVMGKEIKFLLHFVKESKQDESGMPNNRFLAERTGGTYSTLKVQPAELEDSGVYFCASSQRGQGGLNEQFFGPGTRLTVL.

This clonotype is a singleton in its sample. The chain employs TRBV2 and TRBJ2-5; D tentatively fits TRBD1 or TRBD2 (5 bases each). V was pared by 7 bases and J by 2 bases, with 17 bases between. Germline V CDR1 and CDR2: SNHLY, FYNNEI. The CDR3 runs 15 residues. CDR3 in DNA: TGTGCCAGCAACTCCGGGACCAGCATGCAAGAGACCCAGTACTTC. Its protein product is CASNSGTSMQETQYF.

V gene TRBV20-1 combines with J gene TRBJ2-4; 7 positions agree with TRBD2. The better agreement between TRBJ2-7 and the DNA end casts doubt on the J call. Germline lookup yields CDR1 DFQATT and CDR2 SNEGSKA (reference sequence). CDR3 length: 14 residues. The CDR3 DNA sequence: TGCAGTGCTCCCCCCAGGACTAGGGATCGCGAGCAGTACTTC. As protein: CSAPPRTRDREQYF.

The chain employs TRBV27 and TRBJ2-5, with 8 bases that match TRBD2. The germline V gene encodes CDR1 MNHEY and CDR2 SMNVEV (reference sequence). V lost 2 bases to trimming and J lost 11 bases; unmatched junction nucleotides: 10. The CDR3 has 14 residues. CDR3 bases: TGTGCCAGCAGTTTAACTAGCGGCTCTCCACAGCAGTACTTC. Encoded protein: CASSLTSGSPQQYF.

The chain employs TRBV9 and TRBJ2-3; 7 bases map to TRBD2. The CDR3 length is 16 residues. Germline V lookup: CDR1 SGDLS, CDR2 YYNGEE. V shed 3 bases and J 1 base; nucleotides not matched to a gene: 8. The CDR3 DNA is TGTGCCAGCAGCGGCCTCGAGCGGGGACGCACAGATACGCAGTATTTT. Translating it yields CASSGLERGRTDTQYF.

The chain couples TRBV7-2 to TRBJ2-7; D call uncertain. The V gene lost 1 base and the J gene lost 0 bases, with 13 bases spanning the gap. The CDR3 runs 16 residues. Germline loops: CDR1 SGHTA, CDR2 FQGNSA. Here the CDR3 DNA reads TGTGCCAGCAGCTTAGTGGTGACACCGAGCTCCTACGAGCAGTACTTC. This sequence encodes CASSLVVTPSSYEQYF. Variable domain in full (rest from reference TRBV7-2 and TRBJ2-7): GAGVSQSPSNKVTEKGKDVELRCDPISGHTALYWYRQSLGQGLEFLIYFQGNSAPDKSGLPSDRFSAERTGGSVSTLTIQRTQQEDSAVYLCASSLVVTPSSYEQYFGPGTRLTVT.

This sequence joins TRBV7-8 and TRBJ2-3, with TRBD2 matching over 11 bases. This CDR3 spans 16 amino acids. Germline V lookup: CDR1 SGHVS, CDR2 FQNEAQ. With V trimmed by 5 bases and J by 2 bases, 6 bases remained unmatched. The CDR3 bases are TGTGCCAGCAGCCAGGGACTAGCGGAGACCACAGATACGCAGTATTTT. This gives the protein CASSQGLAETTDTQYF.